What follows are 17 T cell receptor beta chains derived from one specimen sequenced in a study of cytomegalovirus exposure and HLA in healthy donors. The PCR ran on 60 Vbeta and 13 Jbeta primers. Profiling relied on immunoSEQ multiplex PCR, and the TCRdb table lists in-frame clones only, not all of them. The data show roughly 170,000 clones, 77% seen once. Source material: PBMCs. These receptors all stem from a woman in her 30s in good health and CMV-seropositive.

This chain links TRBV2 with TRBJ1-4, with D possibly matching TRBD1 (5 bases). From germline, CDR1 is SNHLY and CDR2 FYNNEI. Trimming shortened V by 6 bases and J by 7 bases, and 12 bases separated the two germline ends. CDR3 length equals 13 residues. CDR3 coding DNA: TGTGCCAGCAGCCGAGGTCAGGGTGAAAAACTGTTTTTT. This encodes CASSRGQGEKLFF.

This chain connects TRBV30 to TRBJ2-5, with D possibly matching TRBD1 (5 bases). This CDR3 region has 13 residues. The V end was cut by 0 bases, the J end by 5 bases, with 10 bases between. The germline CDR1 and CDR2 sequences are GTSNPN and SVGIG (reference sequence). In DNA form, the CDR3 reads TGTGCCTGGAGTGTCCCGCCAGGGGAGACCCAGTACTTC. Translated: CAWSVPPGETQYF.

The rearrangement links TRBV6-5 to TRBJ2-1; 9 bases align to TRBD1. This CDR3 spans 14 amino acids. Unmatched junction bases numbered 9, after V lost 6 bases and J lost 9 bases. Looked up from germline, CDR1 is MNHEY and CDR2 is SVGAGI. The CDR3 loop is CASRKQGADREQFF. In DNA form, the CDR3 reads TGTGCCAGCAGAAAACAGGGGGCCGATCGTGAGCAGTTCTTC.

The gene calls are TRBV10-3 and TRBJ2-2; TRBD2 agrees at 7 bases. The CDR3 spans 15 residues. The V gene end was trimmed by 8 bases and the J gene end by 3 bases; junction bases not matched to a gene: 9. Germline CDR1 and CDR2: ENHRY and SYGVKD. This CDR3 reads CAIQPRAGDTGELFF. The DNA for the CDR3 is TGTGCCATCCAACCCAGGGCGGGGGACACCGGGGAGCTGTTTTTT.

The rearrangement joins TRBV27 to TRBJ1-1; 8 positions match TRBD1. The CDR3 totals 16 residues. Losses at the gene ends were 5 bases for V and 5 bases for J; bases not matched to a gene: 13. From germline, CDR1 is MNHEY and CDR2 SMNVEV (reference sequence). CDR3 loop: CASSLPPTGVGTEAFF. The CDR3 nucleotides read TGTGCCAGCAGTCTACCCCCGACAGGGGTGGGTACTGAAGCTTTCTTT.

The chain employs TRBV15 and TRBJ2-5; TRBD1 matches at 7 bases. The end of the DNA fits TRBJ2-7 better, so the J call may be wrong. This CDR3 contains 15 residues. The germline gives CDR1 LNHNV, CDR2 YYDKDF (reference sequence). The CDR3 DNA sequence: TGTGCCACCAGCAGAGATTGGGACAGCTCCTACGAGCAGTACTTC. Translated, it gives CATSRDWDSSYEQYF.

The genes are TRBV27 and TRBJ2-7; tentatively, D is TRBD1 (5 bases). Germline V gene lookup returns CDR1 MNHEY and CDR2 SMNVEV (reference sequence). The CDR3 loop spans 15 amino acids. Trimming shortened V by 1 base and J by 2 bases, and 12 bases separated the two germline ends. The chain's CDR3 is CASSLLGRSPYEQYF. Here the CDR3 DNA reads TGTGCCAGCAGTTTATTGGGGCGTTCCCCCTACGAGCAGTACTTC.

The chain is built from TRBV11-3 and TRBJ1-2; 8 nucleotides align to TRBD1. Looked up from germline, CDR1 is SGHNT and CDR2 is YENEEA. The CDR3 is 15 amino acids. J gave up 5 bases and V 5 bases, and 10 bases lay outside the gene matches. The CDR3: CASSQGQGRGYGYTF. As DNA, the CDR3 is TGTGCCAGCAGCCAAGGACAGGGCCGGGGTTATGGCTACACCTTC.

This chain uses TRBV16 with TRBJ1-2, with D maybe TRBD1 (6 bases). CDR3 length: 15 amino acids. Trimming removed 0 bases at V and 3 bases at J, with 11 bases between. The germline gives CDR1 KGHSY, CDR2 FQNENV. The CDR3 loop reads CASSQSPDRYYGYTF. The CDR3 DNA reads as TGTGCCAGCAGCCAATCGCCGGACAGATACTATGGCTACACCTTC.

V gene TRBV6-1 combines with J gene TRBJ2-7, with 10 positions matching TRBD1. After removal of 6 bases from V and 1 base from J, the junction contained 6 bases not matched to a gene. CDR3 size: 15 residues. Germline V gene sequence: CDR1 MNHNS, CDR2 SASEGT. The CDR3 loop is CASRTGGSPSYEQYF. The CDR3 DNA reads as TGTGCCAGCAGGACAGGGGGCTCCCCATCCTACGAGCAGTACTTC.

V and J are TRBV5-1 and TRBJ2-1, with D possibly matching TRBD2 (5 bases). CDR1 and CDR2 from the germline V gene are SGHRS and YFSETQ. The CDR3 is 15 residues long. V was cut by 3 bases and J by 0 bases, with 10 bases left in between. CDR3 sequence reads: CASSSTRSSYNEQFF. For the CDR3, the DNA is TGCGCCAGCAGCTCCACTAGGAGCTCCTACAATGAGCAGTTCTTC.

V usage is TRBV5-4 and J usage is TRBJ2-5; 14 bases are a match to TRBD2. The V gene's germline CDR1 is SGHNT and CDR2 YYREEE (reference sequence). The J segment lost 3 bases and the V segment lost 4 bases, leaving 2 bases of the junction unmatched. The CDR3 has 15 residues. CDR3 DNA: TGTGCCAGCAGCCGGGGACTAGCGGGAGAAGAGACCCAGTACTTC. This gives the protein CASSRGLAGEETQYF.

The chain links TRBV5-4 to TRBJ2-3; 12 bases align to TRBD2. Germline trimming cut 1 base from V and 6 bases from J; bases unmatched to any gene: 9. Germline V gene data show CDR1 as SGHNT and CDR2 as YYREEE (reference sequence). The CDR3 covers 17 residues. The CDR3 is CASSLPGLAGGGDTQYF. CDR3 nucleotide sequence: TGTGCCAGCAGCTTGCCCGGGCTAGCGGGAGGGGGGGATACGCAGTATTTT.

J is TRBJ2-1 and V is TRBV28; 9 bases are a match to TRBD2. The germline V gene has CDR1 MDHEN and CDR2 SYDVKM. The CDR3 covers 16 residues. Trimming at V came to 1 base and at J to 5 bases, leaving 6 bases not matched to a gene. The CDR3, as DNA: TGTGCCAGCAGTTTATCTCTAGCGGGGCGTCACAATGAGCAGTTCTTC. This gives the protein CASSLSLAGRHNEQFF.

The genes are TRBV25-1 and TRBJ1-4, with a tentative D call TRBD1 (6 bases). This CDR3 contains 15 residues. Germline-derived CDR1 and CDR2 are MGHDK and SYGVNS. Trimming removed 5 bases at V and 7 bases at J, with 17 bases between. CDR3 sequence: CASSKAGGTPEKLFF. In DNA form, the CDR3 reads TGTGCCAGCAGTAAAGCGGGGGGGACACCTGAAAAACTGTTTTTT.

This clone was counted between two and nine times. The rearrangement links TRBV13 to TRBJ2-2; TRBD2 aligns across 10 bases. CDR1 is PRHDT, CDR2 FYEKMQ, per germline (reference sequence). The CDR3 totals 16 residues. V lost 1 base to trimming and J lost 5 bases; unmatched junction nucleotides: 4. The DNA of the CDR3 is TGTGCCAGCAGCTTAGAAGTAGCGGGAGGAACCGGGGAGCTGTTTTTT. This translates into CASSLEVAGGTGELFF. The variable domain in full, completed from reference TRBV13 and TRBJ2-2, reads AAGVIQSPRHLIKEKRETATLKCYPIPRHDTVYWYQQGPGQDPQFLISFYEKMQSDKGSIPDRFSAQQFSDYHSELNMSSLELGDSALYFCASSLEVAGGTGELFFGEGSRLTVL.

The rearrangement links TRBV5-5 to TRBJ1-2; the D is unclear. The CDR3 extends over 15 amino acids. CDR1 SGHKS and CDR2 YYEKEE come from the germline V gene (reference sequence). V was cut by 0 bases and J by 4 bases, with 13 bases left in between. The CDR3 reads CASSLGPRGSYGYTF. The CDR3 DNA reads as TGTGCCAGCAGCTTGGGACCTCGGGGTAGCTATGGCTACACCTTC.